The 8 T cell receptor beta chains below were found in one sample sequenced in a study of T-cell memory formation after mild COVID-19. TCRdb used MiXCR to reprocess the 5' RACE reads, holding one entry per CDR3 protein. The top ten clones hold 0.79% of a sample with tens of thousands of distinct CDR3 sequences, 5.5% to 8.5% of them seen once. Sequencing used PBMCs or a T cell subset sorted from them (not recorded which). The receptor set was obtained from an adult who had mild COVID-19 (a few samples of this study predate the infection). Cell type and time point are not known.

In its sample, this clonotype was seen many times. The V gene is TRBV6-5, the J gene TRBJ2-1, with D perhaps assigned TRBD1 or TRBD2 (5 bases each). The ends were cut back, 5 bases at V and 0 bases at J, with 20 bases in the middle. Germline CDR1 is MNHEY and CDR2 is SVGAGI. This CDR3 contains 18 residues. CDR3 DNA sequence: TGTGCCAGCAGTACCACCGCAGGGAGTCTCAGCTCCTACAATGAGCAGTTCTTC. It is translated as CASSTTAGSLSSYNEQFF.

This clonotype has a count of ten or more. V and J are TRBV29-1 and TRBJ1-1; tentative D call: TRBD1 (6 bases). This CDR3 is 13 amino acids long. Germline V gives CDR1 SQVTM, CDR2 ANQGSEA. The V gene lost 4 bases and the J gene lost 12 bases, with 21 bases spanning the gap. As DNA, the CDR3 is TGCAGCGTTGGTGAACCAGGGGCCGGGGTTACTTTCTTT. Translating it yields CSVGEPGAGVTFF.

This clonotype was observed a handful of times. This chain joins TRBV12-3 or TRBV12-4 and TRBJ1-2; TRBD1 matches at 10 bases. This CDR3 has 16 residues. Trimming took 6 bases from V and 0 from J; bases not matched to a gene: 7. CDR3 sequence (DNA): TGTGCCAGCAGGAGACAGGGGGCCCTCTCTAACTATGGCTACACCTTC. Translation: CASRRQGALSNYGYTF.

The chain joins TRBV6-2 or TRBV6-3 to TRBJ2-1, with 8 bases lining up with TRBD2. The CDR3 spans 17 residues. CDR1 and CDR2 (germline): MNHEY, SVGEGT. Trimming cost V 2 bases and J 8 bases; bases outside gene matches: 14. In nucleotides, the CDR3 is TGTGCCAGCAGTTACCCTCTCAGCGGGAGAGGTTTAGATGAGCAGTTCTTC. Encoded protein: CASSYPLSGRGLDEQFF.

This clonotype was observed a few times. The V and J genes are TRBV15 and TRBJ1-1, with a possible D match to TRBD1 (6 bases). The CDR3 loop spans 16 amino acids. The germline gives CDR1 LNHNV, CDR2 YYDKDF (reference sequence). V dropped 5 bases and J dropped 8 bases, with 24 bases sitting between them. This CDR3 reads CATSPVREQGLTEAFF. The CDR3 bases are TGTGCCACCAGCCCAGTACGGGAACAGGGCCTAACCGAAGCTTTCTTT. The variable domain in full, completed from reference TRBV15 and TRBJ1-1, reads DAMVIQNPRYQVTQFGKPVTLSCSQTLNHNVMYWYQQKSSQAPKLLFHYYDKDFNNEADTPDNFQSRRPNTSFCFLDIRSPGLGDTAMYLCATSPVREQGLTEAFFGQGTRLTVV.

The rearrangement links TRBV20-1 to TRBJ2-2, with D hard to call. The germline CDR1 and CDR2 sequences are DFQATT and SNEGSKA (reference sequence). This CDR3 is 13 amino acids long. Trimming shortened V by 6 bases and J by 0 bases, and 8 bases separated the two germline ends. The CDR3 DNA sequence: TGCAGTGCCATCGGTCCGAACACCGGGGAGCTGTTTTTT. Translation: CSAIGPNTGELFF.

The chain couples TRBV14 to TRBJ1-1; 9 bases are a match to TRBD1. The CDR3 loop spans 16 amino acids. From germline, CDR1 is SGHDN and CDR2 FVKESK. Germline trimming cut 3 bases from V and 4 bases from J; bases unmatched to any gene: 9. CDR3 nucleotides: TGTGCCAGCAGCCATCGACAGGGGGTGGGGGCCACTGAAGCTTTCTTT. This sequence encodes CASSHRQGVGATEAFF. The full variable domain, completed using reference TRBV14 and TRBJ1-1, is EAGVTQFPSHSVIEKGQTVTLRCDPISGHDNLYWYRRVMGKEIKFLLHFVKESKQDESGMPNNRFLAERTGGTYSTLKVQPAELEDSGVYFCASSHRQGVGATEAFFGQGTRLTVV.

This clonotype was picked up a small number of times. The chain couples TRBV7-2 to TRBJ1-3; D not resolved. V was clipped by 4 bases and J by 4 bases, with 5 bases between them. This CDR3 region has 12 residues. Germline CDR1 and CDR2: SGHTA and FQGNSA. CDR3 amino acids: CASSSTGNTIYF. The CDR3 region has the DNA TGTGCCAGCAGCTCCACCGGAAACACCATATATTTT.